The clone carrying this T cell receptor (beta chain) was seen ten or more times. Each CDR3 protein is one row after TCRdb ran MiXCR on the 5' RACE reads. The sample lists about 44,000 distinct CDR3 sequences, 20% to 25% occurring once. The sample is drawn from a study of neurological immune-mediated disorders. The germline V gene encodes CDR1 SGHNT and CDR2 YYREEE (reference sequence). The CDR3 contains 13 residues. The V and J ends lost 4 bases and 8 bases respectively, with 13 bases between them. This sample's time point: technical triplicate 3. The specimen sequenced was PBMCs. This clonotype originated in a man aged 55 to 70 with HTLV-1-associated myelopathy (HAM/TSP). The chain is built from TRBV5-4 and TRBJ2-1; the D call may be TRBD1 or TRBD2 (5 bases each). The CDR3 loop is CASSLLVGDEQFF. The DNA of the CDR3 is TGTGCCAGCAGCCTCCTCGTGGGGGATGAGCAGTTCTTC.